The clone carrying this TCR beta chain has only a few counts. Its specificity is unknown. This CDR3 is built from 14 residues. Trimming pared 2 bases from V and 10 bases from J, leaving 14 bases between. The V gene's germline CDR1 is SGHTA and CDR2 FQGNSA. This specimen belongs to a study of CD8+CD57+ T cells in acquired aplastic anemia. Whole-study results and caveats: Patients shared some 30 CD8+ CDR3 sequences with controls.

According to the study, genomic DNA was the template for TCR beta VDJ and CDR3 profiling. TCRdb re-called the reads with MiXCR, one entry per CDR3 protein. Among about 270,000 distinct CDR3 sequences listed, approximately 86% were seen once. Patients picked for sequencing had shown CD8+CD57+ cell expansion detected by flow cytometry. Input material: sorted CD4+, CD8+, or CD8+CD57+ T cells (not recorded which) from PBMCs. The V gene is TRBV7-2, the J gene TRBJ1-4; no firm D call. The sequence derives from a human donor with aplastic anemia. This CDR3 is CASSLRTTAAKLFF. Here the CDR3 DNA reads TGTGCCAGCAGCTTACGGACCACTGCCGCAAAACTGTTTTTT.